This is a list of T cell receptor delta chains from one sample in a study of fetal and pediatric gammadelta thymocytes. TCRdb reran clone calling via CATT on the reads. This table holds some 1,700 delta-chain clones, approximately 16% found once. The sample comprised Vgamma9Vdelta2 gamma-delta T cells from the thymus. All receptors come from a child who underwent cardiac surgery and was recorded as healthy. Each CDR3 is given with its conserved first and last residue. The D gene is left open where the match is weak. Clone size appears in some rows only: once, few, many, or a class for an expanded clone.

abundance: medium-sized
j_gene: TRDJ1
d_gene: NA
v_gene: TRDV2
CDR3aa: CACDTARRSGENTDKLIF
CDR3nt: TGTGCCTGTGACACCGCAAGACGGTCCGGGGAGAACACCGATAAACTCATCTTT

abundance: medium-sized
j_gene: TRDJ1
d_gene: TRDD3
v_gene: TRDV2
CDR3aa: CACDTSGGFKVNEGDKLIF
CDR3nt: TGTGCCTGTGACACCTCTGGGGGATTTAAAGTCAACGAGGGCGATAAACTCATCTTT

abundance: large
j_gene: TRDJ1
d_gene: TRDD3
v_gene: TRDV2
CDR3aa: CACDTPTLLLGAITDKLIF
CDR3nt: TGTGCCTGTGACACTCCTACACTTTTACTGGGGGCCATCACCGATAAACTCATCTTT

abundance: large
j_gene: TRDJ1
d_gene: TRDD3
v_gene: TRDV2
CDR3aa: CACDASLGVGGLLNTDKLIF
CDR3nt: TGTGCCTGTGACGCATCACTGGGGGTCGGCGGTCTATTAAACACCGATAAACTCATCTTT

abundance: medium-sized
j_gene: TRDJ1
d_gene: TRDD3
v_gene: TRDV2
CDR3aa: CACDTGWGIRVTDKLIF
CDR3nt: TGTGCCTGTGACACCGGATGGGGGATACGCGTCACCGATAAACTCATCTTT

abundance: NA
j_gene: TRDJ1
d_gene: NA
v_gene: TRDV2
CDR3aa: CACDRGGRSTRDTHAADKLIF
CDR3nt: TGTGCCTGTGACAGAGGGGGGCGTTCTACGAGGGACACCCATGCGGCCGATAAACTCATCTTT

abundance: large
j_gene: TRDJ1
d_gene: NA
v_gene: TRDV2
CDR3aa: CACDTGGPDKLIF
CDR3nt: TGTGCCTGTGACACTGGGGGCCCGGATAAACTCATCTTT

abundance: large
j_gene: TRDJ1
d_gene: TRDD3
v_gene: TRDV2
CDR3aa: CACDTYWGIHRYTDKLIF
CDR3nt: TGTGCCTGTGACACTTACTGGGGGATACACCGGTACACCGATAAACTCATCTTT

abundance: medium-sized
j_gene: TRDJ3
d_gene: TRDD3
v_gene: TRDV2
CDR3aa: CACDTGSMGYVISWDTRQMFF
CDR3nt: TGTGCCTGTGACACCGGTAGTATGGGATACGTTATCTCCTGGGACACCCGACAGATGTTTTTC

abundance: NA
j_gene: TRDJ1
d_gene: TRDD3
v_gene: TRDV2
CDR3aa: CACDTGWGIGLQYTDKLIF
CDR3nt: TGTGCCTGTGACACCGGCTGGGGGATAGGCCTTCAGTACACCGATAAACTCATCTTT

abundance: NA
j_gene: TRDJ1
d_gene: NA
v_gene: TRDV2
CDR3aa: CACDRNSGGGDKLIF
CDR3nt: TGTGCCTGTGACCGAAATTCCGGTGGTGGCGATAAACTCATCTTT

abundance: few
j_gene: TRDJ1
d_gene: NA
v_gene: TRDV2
CDR3aa: CACDTRRSPHTDKLIF
CDR3nt: TGTGCCTGTGACACCCGGCGTTCGCCCCACACCGATAAACTCATCTTT

abundance: large
j_gene: TRDJ1
d_gene: TRDD3
v_gene: TRDV1
CDR3aa: CARDTAKLIF
CDR3nt: TGTGCTCGGGATACCGCTAAACTCATCTTT

abundance: NA
j_gene: TRDJ1
d_gene: TRDD3
v_gene: TRDV2
CDR3aa: CACDRSTGGYHDKLIF
CDR3nt: TGTGCCTGTGACCGGAGTACTGGGGGATACCACGATAAACTCATCTTT

abundance: medium-sized
j_gene: TRDJ1
d_gene: NA
v_gene: TRDV2
CDR3aa: CACDTVTRPPITDKLIF
CDR3nt: TGTGCCTGTGACACCGTAACCCGACCCCCGATTACCGATAAACTCATCTTT

abundance: medium-sized
j_gene: TRDJ1
d_gene: NA
v_gene: TRDV2
CDR3aa: CACDTKELHNRVGAAYTDKLIF
CDR3nt: TGTGCCTGTGACACCAAAGAACTACATAACCGAGTGGGGGCCGCGTACACCGATAAACTCATCTTT

abundance: NA
j_gene: TRDJ1
d_gene: NA
v_gene: TRDV2
CDR3aa: CACDTGRVGITDKLIF
CDR3nt: TGTGCCTGTGACACCGGTCGGGTAGGGATTACCGATAAACTCATCTTT

abundance: medium-sized
j_gene: TRDJ1
d_gene: TRDD3
v_gene: TRDV2
CDR3aa: CACDRTGGFHTDKLIF
CDR3nt: TGTGCCTGTGACCGTACTGGGGGATTCCACACCGATAAACTCATCTTT

abundance: large
j_gene: TRDJ1
d_gene: TRDD3
v_gene: TRDV2
CDR3aa: CACDTGILRSDKLIF
CDR3nt: TGTGCCTGTGACACAGGGATACTAAGGTCCGATAAACTCATCTTT

abundance: medium-sized
j_gene: TRDJ1
d_gene: NA
v_gene: TRDV2
CDR3aa: CAFRLGGTDKLIF
CDR3nt: TGTGCCTTCCGGCTTGGGGGCACCGATAAACTCATCTTT

abundance: medium-sized
j_gene: TRDJ1
d_gene: TRDD3
v_gene: TRDV2
CDR3aa: CACLPPYWGCTDKLIF
CDR3nt: TGTGCCTGTCTCCCCCCCTACTGGGGGTGCACCGATAAACTCATCTTT

abundance: large
j_gene: TRDJ1
d_gene: TRDD3
v_gene: TRDV2
CDR3aa: CACDTGRRETGGYRTDKLIF
CDR3nt: TGTGCCTGTGACACCGGTCGCAGGGAGACTGGGGGATACAGGACCGATAAACTCATCTTT

abundance: medium-sized
j_gene: TRDJ3
d_gene: TRDD3
v_gene: TRDV2
CDR3aa: CACDTSLGDMSSWDTRQMFF
CDR3nt: TGTGCCTGTGACACGAGTCTGGGGGATATGAGCTCCTGGGACACCCGACAGATGTTTTTC

abundance: medium-sized
j_gene: TRDJ1
d_gene: TRDD3
v_gene: TRDV2
CDR3aa: CACDTKEALGDNVTDKLIF
CDR3nt: TGTGCCTGTGACACCAAGGAGGCACTGGGGGATAACGTGACCGATAAACTCATCTTT

abundance: large
j_gene: TRDJ3
d_gene: NA
v_gene: TRDV2
CDR3aa: CACDAVGTSSWDTRQMFF
CDR3nt: TGTGCCTGTGACGCGGTGGGGACGAGCTCCTGGGACACCCGACAGATGTTTTTC

abundance: medium-sized
j_gene: TRDJ1
d_gene: NA
v_gene: TRDV2
CDR3aa: CACDNGYTGGSTDKLIF
CDR3nt: TGTGCCTGTGACAACGGTTATACGGGGGGAAGCACCGATAAACTCATCTTT